Each of the 6 T cell receptor beta chains below was sequenced from the same sample in a study of cytomegalovirus exposure and HLA in healthy donors. The PCR used 60 Vbeta and 13 Jbeta primers. TCRdb keeps only in-frame clones here, not all; method: immunoSEQ multiplex PCR. Here the sample spans 150,000 to 200,000 clones, around four fifths being singletons. The material sequenced was PBMCs. These TCRs come from a woman between 40 and 50 years old in good health and CMV-seronegative.

A note on this clone: Other DNA sequences in the sample encode the same CDR3. J is TRBJ1-1 and V is TRBV30, with 8 nucleotides matching TRBD1. V lost 2 bases and J lost 4; bases outside the gene matches: 3. The CDR3 sequence is 13 residues long. Per the germline V gene, CDR1 is GTSNPN and CDR2 is SVGIG (reference sequence). The CDR3 nucleotides are TGTGCCTGGAGTTCAACAGGGGGCACTGAAGCTTTCTTT. Protein: CAWSSTGGTEAFF.

This chain links TRBV7-8 with TRBJ2-3; D is possibly TRBD2 (5 bases). Germline CDR1 SGHVS, CDR2 FQNEAQ. CDR3 length: 14 amino acids. V lost 5 bases and J lost 4, with 13 bases in between. CDR3 sequence (DNA): TGTGCCAGCAGCCAGCCACTGGGAGCAGATACGCAGTATTTT. Protein: CASSQPLGADTQYF.

The chain combines TRBV7-8 with TRBJ2-1; possibly TRBD2 for D (7 bases). CDR1 and CDR2 (germline): SGHVS, FQNEAQ. Trimming stripped 3 bases from V and 5 bases from J, with 14 bases between. CDR3 length equals 15 residues. The CDR3 region is CASSLVGGGHNEQFF. Here the CDR3 DNA reads TGTGCCAGCAGCTTGGTGGGAGGGGGTCACAATGAGCAGTTCTTC.

The rearrangement links TRBV4-1 to TRBJ1-4, with TRBD1 identical over 8 bases. Germline values: CDR1 MGHRA, CDR2 YSYEKL. V trimming: 1 base; J trimming: 8 bases; junction bases outside the gene matches: 9. This CDR3 contains 16 residues. This CDR3 is CASSQALGQGSEKLFF. Here the CDR3 DNA reads TGCGCCAGCAGCCAAGCCCTCGGACAGGGATCCGAAAAACTGTTTTTT.

DNA for the CDR3: TGTGCCAGCAGCCCCAGGGACAGGGGATCGGATGAGCAGTTCTTC. Protein sequence: CASSPRDRGSDEQFF. The V call is TRBV6-6, the J call TRBJ2-1; 10 bases map to TRBD1. CDR1 is MNHNY and CDR2 is SVGAGI in the germline V gene (reference sequence). Trimming cost V 6 bases and J 8 bases; bases outside gene matches: 10. CDR3 size: 15 residues.

The V and J genes are TRBV4-3 and TRBJ2-6; 9 nucleotides agree with TRBD1. This CDR3 region has 18 residues. The ends lost 4 bases at V and 4 bases at J; junction bases unmatched: 11. In germline, CDR1 is LGHNA, CDR2 YSLEER. The CDR3 coding sequence is TGCGCCAGCAGCCCATCAATACAGGGGGCTGGAGGGGCCAACGTCCTGACTTTC. Its translation: CASSPSIQGAGGANVLTF.